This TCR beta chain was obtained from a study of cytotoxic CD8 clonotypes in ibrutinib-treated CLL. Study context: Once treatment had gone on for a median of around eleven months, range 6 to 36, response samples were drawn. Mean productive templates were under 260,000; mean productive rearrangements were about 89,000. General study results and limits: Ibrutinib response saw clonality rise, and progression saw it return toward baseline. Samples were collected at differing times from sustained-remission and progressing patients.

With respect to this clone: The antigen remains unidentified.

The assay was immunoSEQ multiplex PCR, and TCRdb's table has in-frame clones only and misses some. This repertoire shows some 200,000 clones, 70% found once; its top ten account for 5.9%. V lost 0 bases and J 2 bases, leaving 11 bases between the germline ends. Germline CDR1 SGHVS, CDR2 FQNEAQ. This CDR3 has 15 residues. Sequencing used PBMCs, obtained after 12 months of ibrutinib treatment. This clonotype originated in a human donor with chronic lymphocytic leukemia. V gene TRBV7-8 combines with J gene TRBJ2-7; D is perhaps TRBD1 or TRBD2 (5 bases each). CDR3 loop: CASSLAGGFTYEQYF. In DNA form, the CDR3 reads TGTGCCAGCAGCTTAGCTGGGGGATTCACCTACGAGCAGTACTTC.